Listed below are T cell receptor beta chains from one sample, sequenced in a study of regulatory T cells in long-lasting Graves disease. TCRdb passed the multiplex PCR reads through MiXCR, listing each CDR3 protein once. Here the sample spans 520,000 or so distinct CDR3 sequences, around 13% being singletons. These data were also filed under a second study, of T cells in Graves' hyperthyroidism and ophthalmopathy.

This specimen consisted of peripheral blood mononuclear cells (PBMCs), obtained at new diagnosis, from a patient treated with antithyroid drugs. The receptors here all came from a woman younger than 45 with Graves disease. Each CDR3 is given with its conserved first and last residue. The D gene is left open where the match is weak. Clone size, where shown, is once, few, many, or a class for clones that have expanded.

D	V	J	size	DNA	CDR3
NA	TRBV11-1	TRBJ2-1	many	TGTGCCAGCAGCTTAGCGGCGGGGCGGGCCTACAATGAGCAGTTCTTC	CASSLAAGRAYNEQFF
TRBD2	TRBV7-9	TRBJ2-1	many	TGTGCCAGCAGCTTACCGGCGACTAGCGGGGTGAACTACAATGAGCAGTTCTTC	CASSLPATSGVNYNEQFF
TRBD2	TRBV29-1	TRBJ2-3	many	TGCAGCGTGGCCGGAATTTCTACTAGCGAGACGCATAGTAGCACAGATACGCAGTATTTT	CSVAGISTSETHSSTDTQYF
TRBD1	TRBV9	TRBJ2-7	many	TGTGCCAGCAGCCCTCAGCCGGGACAGTCCTACGAGCAGTACTTC	CASSPQPGQSYEQYF
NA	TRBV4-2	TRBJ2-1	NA	TGTGCCAGCAGCCAAGTAAGCTATGAGCAGTTCTTC	CASSQVSYEQFF
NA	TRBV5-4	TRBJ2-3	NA	TGTGCCAGCAGCTTGGTGAGGGACACTAGCACAGATACGCAGTATTTT	CASSLVRDTSTDTQYF
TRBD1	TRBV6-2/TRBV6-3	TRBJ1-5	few	TGTGCCAGCAGTTACACGCGGACAGGGGGGGCTGGGAGCAATCAGCCCCAGCATTTT	CASSYTRTGGAGSNQPQHF
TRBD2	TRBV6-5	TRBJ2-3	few	TGTGCCAGCAGTTATCGGACTAGCCCAGGCACAGATACGCAGTATTTT	CASSYRTSPGTDTQYF
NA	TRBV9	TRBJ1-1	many	TGTGCCAGCAGCGTAGGTCCCAGGGAGAACACTGAAGCTTTCTTT	CASSVGPRENTEAFF
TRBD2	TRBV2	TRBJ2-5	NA	TGTGCCAGCAGTGAAGGCCGGGGGGGCCAAGAGACCCAGTACTTC	CASSEGRGGQETQYF
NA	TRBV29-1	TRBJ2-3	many	TGCAGCGTTGCCCCCGGCTCCAGCACAGATACGCAGTATTTT	CSVAPGSSTDTQYF
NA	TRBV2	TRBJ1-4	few	TGTGCCAGCAGAGGTGAAGGGAGGGGGGGAAAACTGCTTTTT	CASRGEGRGGKLLF
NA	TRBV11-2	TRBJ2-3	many	TGTGCCAGCAGCTTAGATCTAGCGACCGGGGGTACAGATACGCAGTATTTT	CASSLDLATGGTDTQYF
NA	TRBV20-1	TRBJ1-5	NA	TGCAGTGCCCTAGGCACAGTTAATCAGCCCCAGCATTTT	CSALGTVNQPQHF
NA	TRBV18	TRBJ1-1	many	TGTGCCAGCTCACCACAACTCACTGAAGCTTTCTTT	CASSPQLTEAFF